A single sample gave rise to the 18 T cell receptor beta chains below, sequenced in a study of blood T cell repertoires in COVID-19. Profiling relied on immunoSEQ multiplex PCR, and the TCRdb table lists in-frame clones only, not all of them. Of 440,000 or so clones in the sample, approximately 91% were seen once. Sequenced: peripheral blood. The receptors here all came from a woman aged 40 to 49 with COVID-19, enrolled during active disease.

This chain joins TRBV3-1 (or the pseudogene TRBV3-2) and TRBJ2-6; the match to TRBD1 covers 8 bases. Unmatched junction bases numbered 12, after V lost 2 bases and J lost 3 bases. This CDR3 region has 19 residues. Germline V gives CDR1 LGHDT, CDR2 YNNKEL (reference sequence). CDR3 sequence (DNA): TGTGCCAGCAGCCAAAAGTTCGGACAGGGAAGTTATGGGGCCAACGTCCTGACTTTC. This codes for CASSQKFGQGSYGANVLTF.

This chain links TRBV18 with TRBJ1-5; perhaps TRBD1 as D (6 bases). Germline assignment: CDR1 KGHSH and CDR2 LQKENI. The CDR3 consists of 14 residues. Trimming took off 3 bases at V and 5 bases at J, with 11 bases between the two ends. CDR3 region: CASSPKQGDQPQHF. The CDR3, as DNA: TGTGCCAGCTCACCCAAACAGGGAGATCAGCCCCAGCATTTT.

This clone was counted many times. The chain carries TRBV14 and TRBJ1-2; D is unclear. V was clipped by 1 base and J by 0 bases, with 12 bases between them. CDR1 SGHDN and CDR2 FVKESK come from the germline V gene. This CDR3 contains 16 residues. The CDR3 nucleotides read TGTGCCAGCAGCCAAGGATCGAGCAATTCTAACTATGGCTACACCTTC. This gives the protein CASSQGSSNSNYGYTF.

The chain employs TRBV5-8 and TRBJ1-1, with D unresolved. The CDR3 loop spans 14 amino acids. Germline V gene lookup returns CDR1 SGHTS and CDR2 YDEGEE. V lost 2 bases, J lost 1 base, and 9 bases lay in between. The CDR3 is CASSFSSGNTEAFF. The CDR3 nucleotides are TGTGCCAGCAGCTTTTCATCAGGGAACACTGAAGCTTTCTTT.

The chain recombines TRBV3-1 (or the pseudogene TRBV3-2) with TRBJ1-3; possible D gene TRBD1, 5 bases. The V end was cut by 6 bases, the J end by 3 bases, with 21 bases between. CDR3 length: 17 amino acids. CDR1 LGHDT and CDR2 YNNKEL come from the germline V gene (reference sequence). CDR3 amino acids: CASSRTTGGAGGNTIYF. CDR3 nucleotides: TGTGCCAGCAGTCGCACGACCGGAGGGGCTGGTGGAAACACCATATATTTT.

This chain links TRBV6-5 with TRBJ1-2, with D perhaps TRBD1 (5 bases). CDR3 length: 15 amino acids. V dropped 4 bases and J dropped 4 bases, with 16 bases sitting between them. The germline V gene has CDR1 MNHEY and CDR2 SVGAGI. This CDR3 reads CASSSSPGLGYGYTF. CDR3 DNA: TGTGCCAGCAGTTCCTCACCAGGGTTGGGCTATGGCTACACCTTC.

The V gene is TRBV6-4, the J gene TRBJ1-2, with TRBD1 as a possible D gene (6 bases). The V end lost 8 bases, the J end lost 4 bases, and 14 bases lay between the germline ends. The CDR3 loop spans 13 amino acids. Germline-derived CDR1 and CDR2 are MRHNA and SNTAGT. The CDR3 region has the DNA TGTGCCAGCGGGGGCTGGCCGCTCTATGGCTACACCTTC. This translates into CASGGWPLYGYTF.

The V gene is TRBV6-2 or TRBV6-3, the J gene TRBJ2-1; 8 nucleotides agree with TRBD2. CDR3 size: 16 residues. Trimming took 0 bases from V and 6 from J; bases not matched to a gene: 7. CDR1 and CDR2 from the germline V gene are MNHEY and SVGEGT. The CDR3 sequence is CASSYSVRGGGNEQFF. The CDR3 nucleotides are TGTGCCAGCAGTTACTCAGTACGGGGGGGAGGCAATGAGCAGTTCTTC.

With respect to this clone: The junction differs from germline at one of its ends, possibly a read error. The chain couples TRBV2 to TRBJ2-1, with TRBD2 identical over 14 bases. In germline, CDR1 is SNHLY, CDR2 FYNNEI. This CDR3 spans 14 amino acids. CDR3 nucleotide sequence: TGTGCCAGCAGGACTAGCGGGGGGGACAATGGGCAGTTCTTC. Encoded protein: CASRTSGGDNGQFF. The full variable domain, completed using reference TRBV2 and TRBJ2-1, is EPEVTQTPSHQVTQMGQEVILRCVPISNHLYFYWYRQILGQKVEFLVSFYNNEISEKSEIFDDQFSVERPDGSNFTLKIRSTKLEDSAMYFCASRTSGGDNGQFFGPGTRLTVL.

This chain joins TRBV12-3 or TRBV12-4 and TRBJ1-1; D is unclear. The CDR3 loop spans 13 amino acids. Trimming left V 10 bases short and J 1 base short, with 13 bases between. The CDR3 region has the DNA TGTGCCACCTCCATACACCCGAACACTGAAGCTTTCTTT. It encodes CATSIHPNTEAFF.

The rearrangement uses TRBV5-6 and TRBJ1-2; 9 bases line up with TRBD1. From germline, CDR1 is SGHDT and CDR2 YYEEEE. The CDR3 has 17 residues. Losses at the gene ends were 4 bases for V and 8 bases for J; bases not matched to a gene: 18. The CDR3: CASSESPLQGAFEGYTF. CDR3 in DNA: TGTGCCAGCAGCGAATCCCCCCTACAGGGGGCCTTTGAAGGCTACACCTTC.

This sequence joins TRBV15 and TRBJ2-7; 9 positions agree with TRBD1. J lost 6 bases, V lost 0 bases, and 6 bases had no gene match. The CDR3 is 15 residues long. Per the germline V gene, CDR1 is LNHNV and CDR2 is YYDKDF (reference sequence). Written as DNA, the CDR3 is TGTGCCACCAGCAGAGACGGGACAGGGTCTGTCGAGCAGTACTTC. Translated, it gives CATSRDGTGSVEQYF.

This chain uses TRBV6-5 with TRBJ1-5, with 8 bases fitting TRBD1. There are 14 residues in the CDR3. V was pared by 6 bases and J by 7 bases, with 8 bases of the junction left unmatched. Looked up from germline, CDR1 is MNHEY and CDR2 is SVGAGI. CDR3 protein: CASSPTGVGQPQHF. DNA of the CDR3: TGTGCCAGCAGCCCGACAGGGGTGGGGCAGCCCCAGCATTTT.

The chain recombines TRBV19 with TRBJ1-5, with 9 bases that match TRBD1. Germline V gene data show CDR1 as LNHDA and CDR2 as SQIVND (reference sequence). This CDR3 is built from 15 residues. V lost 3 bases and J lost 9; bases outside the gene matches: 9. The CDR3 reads CASSIPGGQGRPQHF. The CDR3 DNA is TGTGCCAGTAGTATTCCCGGTGGACAGGGGAGGCCCCAGCATTTT.

CDR3 nucleotides: TGTGCCAGCAGCTTAGAAGGGACAGGGGGCGGGCGCAATCAGCCCCAGCATTTT. This translates into CASSLEGTGGGRNQPQHF. This chain uses TRBV7-2 with TRBJ1-5; 12 bases fit TRBD1. The CDR3 contains 18 residues. The V gene's germline CDR1 is SGHTA and CDR2 FQGNSA. Trimming took 1 base from V and 2 from J; bases not matched to a gene: 6.

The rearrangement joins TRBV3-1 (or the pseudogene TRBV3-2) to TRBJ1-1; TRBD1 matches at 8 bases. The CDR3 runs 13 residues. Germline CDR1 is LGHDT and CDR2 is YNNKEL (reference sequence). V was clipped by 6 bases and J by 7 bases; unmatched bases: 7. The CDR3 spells CASSTGGKNEAFF. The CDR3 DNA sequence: TGTGCCAGCAGTACAGGGGGTAAAAATGAAGCTTTCTTT.

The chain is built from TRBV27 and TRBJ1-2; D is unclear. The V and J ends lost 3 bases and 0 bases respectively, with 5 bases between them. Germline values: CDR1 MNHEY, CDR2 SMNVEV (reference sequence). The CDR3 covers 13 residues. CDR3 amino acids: CASSFIPNYGYTF. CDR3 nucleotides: TGTGCCAGCAGTTTTATCCCTAACTATGGCTACACCTTC.

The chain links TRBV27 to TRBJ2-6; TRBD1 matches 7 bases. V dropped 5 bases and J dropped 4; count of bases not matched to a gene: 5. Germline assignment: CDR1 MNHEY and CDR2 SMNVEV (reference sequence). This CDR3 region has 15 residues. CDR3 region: CASSLQGVGANVLTF. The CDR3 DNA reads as TGTGCCAGCAGTCTCCAGGGGGTAGGGGCCAACGTCCTGACTTTC.